Listed below are T cell receptor beta chains from one sample, sequenced in a study of PD-1 blockade in classical Hodgkin lymphoma. Assay: immunoSEQ multiplex PCR; the TCRdb copy retains only in-frame clones and omits some. Of about 50,000 clones listed, 90% are singletons. The specimen comprised peripheral blood mononuclear cells (PBMCs), sampled before the fourth cycle of nivolumab. These receptors were taken from a human donor with classical Hodgkin lymphoma. The CDR3 runs from the conserved cysteine through the conserved F or W. The D gene is left open where the match is weak.

>TRBV18|-
CASSPPSRGQFF
>TRBV19|-
CASSIIGQVITNEKLFF
>TRBV5-4|-
CASSLAILAYNEQFF
>TRBV6-5|-
CASSYKPPRGNYGYTF
>TRBV11-2|TRBD1
CASSVQGMNTEAFF
>TRBV5-1|-
CASSSSWGNEQFF
>TRBV9|-
CASSVDARGGNQPQHF
>TRBV5-1|-
CASSAGSQETQYF
>TRBV7-3|-
CASSLPSTGELFF
>TRBV6-5|-
CASSYGGAGDTQYF